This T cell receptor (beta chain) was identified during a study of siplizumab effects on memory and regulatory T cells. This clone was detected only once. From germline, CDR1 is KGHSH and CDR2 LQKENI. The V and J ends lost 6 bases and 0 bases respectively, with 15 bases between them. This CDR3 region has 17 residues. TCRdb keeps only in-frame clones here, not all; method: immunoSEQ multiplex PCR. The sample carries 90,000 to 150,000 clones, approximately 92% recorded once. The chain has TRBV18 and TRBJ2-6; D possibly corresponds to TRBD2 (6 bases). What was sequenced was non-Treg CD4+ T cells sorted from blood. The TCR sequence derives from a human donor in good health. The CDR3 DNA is TGTGCCAGCTCGACAAGGGACTCAAGCTCTGGGGCCAACGTCCTGACTTTC. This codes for CASSTRDSSSGANVLTF.